Each of the 3 T cell receptor beta chains below was sequenced from the same sample in a study of blood T cell repertoires in COVID-19. Assay used: immunoSEQ multiplex PCR; TCRdb lists only in-frame clones, some missing. The repertoire holds about 170,000 clones, with about four fifths as singletons. Sequencing was done on a sample of peripheral blood. All receptors derive from an elderly woman with active or convalescent COVID-19.

The V call is TRBV9, the J call TRBJ2-2, with 7 bases aligning to TRBD2. The germline gives CDR1 SGDLS, CDR2 YYNGEE. The J segment lost 2 bases and the V segment lost 3 bases, leaving 4 bases of the junction unmatched. This CDR3 contains 15 residues. This CDR3 is CASSGRLANTGELFF. CDR3 nucleotides: TGTGCCAGCAGCGGGCGACTAGCCAACACCGGGGAGCTGTTTTTT.

The gene calls are TRBV6-6 and TRBJ1-1; weak D call: TRBD1 (5 bases). The CDR3 sequence is 13 residues long. Germline CDR1 reads MNHNY; CDR2 reads SVGAGI (reference sequence). The V end was cut by 0 bases, the J end by 8 bases, with 10 bases between. DNA for the CDR3: TGTGCCAGCAGTTACTCGAGCGGGGGGGAAGCTTTCTTT. This codes for CASSYSSGGEAFF.

The CDR3 DNA reads TGTGCCAGCAGCGTATTGGGACTGGACTACAATGAGCAGTTCTTC. Protein sequence: CASSVLGLDYNEQFF. The V gene is TRBV9, the J gene TRBJ2-1; D perhaps matches TRBD2 (6 bases). CDR1 and CDR2 from the germline V gene are SGDLS and YYNGEE. The CDR3 length is 15 residues. The V end lost 1 base, the J end lost 3 bases, and 11 bases lay between the germline ends. Filled out from reference TRBV9 and TRBJ2-1, the complete variable domain reads DSGVTQTPKHLITATGQRVTLRCSPRSGDLSVYWYQQSLDQGLQFLIQYYNGEERAKGNILERFSAQQFPDLHSELNLSSLELGDSALYFCASSVLGLDYNEQFFGPGTRLTVL.